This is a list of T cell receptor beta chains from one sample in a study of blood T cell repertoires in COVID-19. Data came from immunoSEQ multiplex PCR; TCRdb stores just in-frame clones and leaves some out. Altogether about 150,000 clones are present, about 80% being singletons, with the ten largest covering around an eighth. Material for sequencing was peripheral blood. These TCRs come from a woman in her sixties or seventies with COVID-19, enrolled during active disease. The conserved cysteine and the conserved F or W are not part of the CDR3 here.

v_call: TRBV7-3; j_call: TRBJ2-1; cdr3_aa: ASSSTVGWADYNEQF
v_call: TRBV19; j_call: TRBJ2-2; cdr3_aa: ASSIPWNRASLIAGELF
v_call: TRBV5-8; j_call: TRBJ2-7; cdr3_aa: ASSQLTGFYEQY
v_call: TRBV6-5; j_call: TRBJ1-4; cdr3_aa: ASSYRGQGANEKLF
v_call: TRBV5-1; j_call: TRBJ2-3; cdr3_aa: ASSRVGGTDTQY
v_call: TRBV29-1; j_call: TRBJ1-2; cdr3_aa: SVEDTSLGYGYT
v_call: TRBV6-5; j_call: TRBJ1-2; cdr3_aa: ASTRDRLGGYT
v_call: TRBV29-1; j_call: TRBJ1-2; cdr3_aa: SVEPGQGIGYT
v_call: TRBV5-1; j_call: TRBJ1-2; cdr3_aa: ASSLEAGTGRGYT
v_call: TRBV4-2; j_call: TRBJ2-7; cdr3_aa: ASTELAGASEQY
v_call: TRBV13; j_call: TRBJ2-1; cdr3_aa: ASSPVDRGYNEQF
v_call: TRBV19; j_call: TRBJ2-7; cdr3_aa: ATSVYTGREQY
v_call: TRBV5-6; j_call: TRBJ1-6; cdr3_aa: ASSSLGTITGEGSPLH
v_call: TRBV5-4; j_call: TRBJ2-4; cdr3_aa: ASSFGQGNIQY
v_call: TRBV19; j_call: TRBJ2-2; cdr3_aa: ASRKGTSGRTYTGELF
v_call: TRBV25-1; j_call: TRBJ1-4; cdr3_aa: ASSTGATNEKLF
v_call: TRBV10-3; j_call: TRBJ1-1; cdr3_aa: AIRGLQGPRFIRQGDTEAF
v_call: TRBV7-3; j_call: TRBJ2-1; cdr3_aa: ASSPPSGGYNEQF
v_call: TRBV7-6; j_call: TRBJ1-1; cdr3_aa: ASGQDTNTEAF
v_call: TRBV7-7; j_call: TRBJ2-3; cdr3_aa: ASSPSGGTDTQY
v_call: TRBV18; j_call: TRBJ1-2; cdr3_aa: ASSPGQERGAGYT
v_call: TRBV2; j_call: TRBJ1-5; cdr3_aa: ASSPDSYSNQPQH
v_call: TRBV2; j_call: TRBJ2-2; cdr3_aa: ASSEKGGDTGELF
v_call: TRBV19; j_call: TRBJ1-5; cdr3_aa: ASSTYGTGWGHQPQH
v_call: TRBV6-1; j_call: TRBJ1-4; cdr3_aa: ASSDVGAGEKLF
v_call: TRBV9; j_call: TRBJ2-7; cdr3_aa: ASSVAGQGYYEQY
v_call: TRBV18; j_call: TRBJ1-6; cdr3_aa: ASSPIGANNSPLH
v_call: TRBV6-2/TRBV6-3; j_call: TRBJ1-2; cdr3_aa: ASSYSRGQPRPVSYT
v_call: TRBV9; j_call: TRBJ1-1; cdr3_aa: ASSRVNTEAF
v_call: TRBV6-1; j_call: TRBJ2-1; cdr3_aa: ASSEGGRAYNEQF
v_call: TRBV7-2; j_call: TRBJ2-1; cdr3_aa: ASSLERAPYNEQF
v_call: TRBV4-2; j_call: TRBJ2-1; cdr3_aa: ASSLVGGGNEQF
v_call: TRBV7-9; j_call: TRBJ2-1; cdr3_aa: ASSSLGTSGSYNEQF
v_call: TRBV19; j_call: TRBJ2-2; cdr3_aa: ASSSGLWTGELF
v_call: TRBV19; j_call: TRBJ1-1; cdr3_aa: ASSIPQKQGGNTEAF
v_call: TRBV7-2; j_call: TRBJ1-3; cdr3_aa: ASSIQQGATGNTIY
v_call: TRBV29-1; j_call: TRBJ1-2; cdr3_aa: SVAPGVGGYT
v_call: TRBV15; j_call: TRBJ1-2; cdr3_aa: ATSVGGQGDGYT
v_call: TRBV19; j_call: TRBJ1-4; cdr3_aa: ASSIQQGARRSNEKLF
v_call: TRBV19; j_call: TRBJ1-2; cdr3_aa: ASSWGIESGYGYT
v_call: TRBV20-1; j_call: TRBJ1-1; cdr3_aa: SAAGAF
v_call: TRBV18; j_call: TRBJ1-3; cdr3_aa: ASSHGQIYSSGNTIY
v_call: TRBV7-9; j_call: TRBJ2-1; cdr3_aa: ASSLALTDSSYNEQF